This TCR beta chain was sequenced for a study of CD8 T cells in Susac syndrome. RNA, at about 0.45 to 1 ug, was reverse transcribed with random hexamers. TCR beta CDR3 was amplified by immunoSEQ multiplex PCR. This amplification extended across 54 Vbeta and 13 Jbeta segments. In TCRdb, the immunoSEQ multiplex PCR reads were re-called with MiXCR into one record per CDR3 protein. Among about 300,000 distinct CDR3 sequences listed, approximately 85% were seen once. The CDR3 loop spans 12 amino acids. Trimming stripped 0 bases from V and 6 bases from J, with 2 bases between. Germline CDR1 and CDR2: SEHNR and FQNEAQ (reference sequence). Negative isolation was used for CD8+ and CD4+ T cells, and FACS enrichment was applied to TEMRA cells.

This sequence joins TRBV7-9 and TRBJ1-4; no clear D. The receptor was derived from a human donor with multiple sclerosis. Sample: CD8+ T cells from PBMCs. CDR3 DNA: TGTGCCAGCAGCTTAGCCTATGAAAAACTGTTTTTT. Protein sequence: CASSLAYEKLFF.